Listed below are T cell receptor beta chains from one sample, sequenced in a study of T-cell memory formation after mild COVID-19. In TCRdb, the 5' RACE reads were re-called with MiXCR into one record per CDR3 protein. The sample includes approximately 100,000 distinct CDR3 sequences, 15% to 20% seen only once; the top ten take 28%. The sequenced sample was PBMCs or a T cell subset sorted from them (not recorded which). All receptors come from an adult woman who had mild COVID-19 (a few samples of this study predate the infection). Cell type and time point are not known. Both conserved end residues are part of each CDR3. The order of the fields is D gene, V gene, clone size, J gene, CDR3 protein, CDR3 DNA. D genes are given only for firm matches. The size of a clone is reported for some rows only, either as once, few or many, or as a class for expanded clones.

d_call: NA; v_call: TRBV5-5; clone_size: few; j_call: TRBJ1-1; cdr3_aa: CASSPEVGLGTEAFF; cdr3_nt: TGTGCCAGCAGCCCTGAGGTGGGGTTAGGCACTGAAGCTTTCTTT
d_call: NA; v_call: TRBV12-3/TRBV12-4; clone_size: NA; j_call: TRBJ1-1; cdr3_aa: CASSFSPTPEAFF; cdr3_nt: TGTGCCAGCAGTTTCTCCCCTACCCCTGAAGCTTTCTTT
d_call: NA; v_call: TRBV4-1; clone_size: NA; j_call: TRBJ2-7; cdr3_aa: CASSRFGQLKYEQYF; cdr3_nt: TGCGCCAGCAGCCGGTTCGGACAGCTAAAATACGAGCAGTACTTC
d_call: NA; v_call: TRBV7-6; clone_size: few; j_call: TRBJ2-6; cdr3_aa: CASSLGSGDGANVLTF; cdr3_nt: TGTGCCAGCAGCTTAGGCTCAGGGGATGGGGCCAACGTCCTGACTTTC
d_call: NA; v_call: TRBV27; clone_size: NA; j_call: TRBJ2-3; cdr3_aa: CASSQDLGQSTDTQYF; cdr3_nt: TGTGCCAGCAGCCAAGACCTTGGACAAAGCACAGATACGCAGTATTTT
d_call: NA; v_call: TRBV30; clone_size: few; j_call: TRBJ2-3; cdr3_aa: CAVRSQGAGDTQYF; cdr3_nt: TGTGCCGTTAGAAGCCAGGGAGCCGGAGATACGCAGTATTTT
d_call: NA; v_call: TRBV4-2; clone_size: many; j_call: TRBJ2-1; cdr3_aa: CASSREGEVDEQFF; cdr3_nt: TGTGCCAGCAGCCGAGAGGGAGAGGTGGATGAGCAGTTCTTC
d_call: TRBD2; v_call: TRBV7-2; clone_size: many; j_call: TRBJ2-1; cdr3_aa: CASSPKSGTSGGTYNEQFF; cdr3_nt: TGTGCCAGCAGCCCAAAATCCGGGACTAGCGGGGGTACCTACAATGAGCAGTTCTTC
d_call: TRBD1; v_call: TRBV27; clone_size: NA; j_call: TRBJ2-7; cdr3_aa: CASSSMTGDYEQYF; cdr3_nt: TGTGCCAGCAGTTCTATGACAGGGGACTACGAGCAGTACTTC
d_call: NA; v_call: TRBV4-1; clone_size: NA; j_call: TRBJ1-1; cdr3_aa: CASSQEPEINTEAFF; cdr3_nt: TGCGCCAGCAGCCAGGAGCCGGAAATAAACACTGAAGCTTTCTTT
d_call: NA; v_call: TRBV2; clone_size: NA; j_call: TRBJ2-1; cdr3_aa: CASSEGRAPYNEQFF; cdr3_nt: TGTGCCAGCAGTGAAGGCCGGGCCCCCTACAATGAGCAGTTCTTC
d_call: TRBD1; v_call: TRBV11-2; clone_size: NA; j_call: TRBJ1-1; cdr3_aa: CASRSIPGQGANTEAFF; cdr3_nt: TGTGCCAGCAGATCGATTCCGGGACAGGGGGCGAATACTGAAGCTTTCTTT
d_call: TRBD2; v_call: TRBV20-1; clone_size: NA; j_call: TRBJ2-1; cdr3_aa: CSARPQLGLAGAHLGNEQFF; cdr3_nt: TGCAGTGCTAGACCTCAATTGGGGCTAGCGGGAGCCCACCTCGGTAACGAGCAGTTCTTC
d_call: NA; v_call: TRBV11-3; clone_size: few; j_call: TRBJ1-1; cdr3_aa: CASSLDLVETEAFF; cdr3_nt: TGTGCCAGCAGCTTAGATCTAGTGGAGACTGAAGCTTTCTTT
d_call: TRBD1; v_call: TRBV6-5; clone_size: NA; j_call: TRBJ2-1; cdr3_aa: CASRGQGPYNEQFF; cdr3_nt: TGTGCCAGCAGAGGACAGGGCCCCTACAATGAGCAGTTCTTC
d_call: NA; v_call: TRBV18; clone_size: many; j_call: TRBJ2-3; cdr3_aa: CASSGLGAATDTQYF; cdr3_nt: TGTGCCAGCTCGGGGCTAGGGGCCGCCACAGATACGCAGTATTTT
d_call: NA; v_call: TRBV7-9; clone_size: NA; j_call: TRBJ2-2; cdr3_aa: CASSPRTLHDGELFF; cdr3_nt: TGTGCCAGCAGCCCCCGGACTCTCCACGACGGGGAGCTGTTTTTT
d_call: NA; v_call: TRBV5-6; clone_size: NA; j_call: TRBJ1-1; cdr3_aa: CASTLIRGQGGAFF; cdr3_nt: TGTGCCAGCACCCTAATCAGGGGCCAAGGGGGAGCTTTCTTT